This T cell receptor beta chain came from a study of regulatory T cells in long-lasting Graves disease. Study observations and caveats: Under persistent disease, TRBV28, TRBJ1-2 and TRBJ2-5 were used preferentially.

This clonotype was detected a few times. What it binds is unknown. At one boundary the junction diverges from the germline segment, which might be a read error. Through Arm-PCR of CDR3 regions and iRepertoire HTBI primers, TCR beta libraries were built. Each CDR3 protein gets one entry after TCRdb re-called the multiplex PCR reads with MiXCR. The sample has roughly 520,000 distinct CDR3 sequences; 12% are singletons. Time point denoted: newly diagnosed GD, antithyroid drugs for less than 3 months. PBMC RNA served as the TCR library source. Under American Thyroid Association guidelines, Graves' disease was diagnosed. This CDR3 contains 16 residues. Looked up from germline, CDR1 is LNHDA and CDR2 is SQIVND (reference sequence). The sample also formed part of further work on T cells in Graves' hyperthyroidism and ophthalmopathy. This second report adds: Newly diagnosed patients aged 18 to 65 had hyperthyroidism of under 2 months' duration. First-round RT-PCR with HTBI primers amplified the TCR CDR3 region.

This chain uses TRBV19 with TRBJ2-1, with 14 bases identical to TRBD2. This clonotype was obtained from a woman between 25 and 40 years old with Graves disease. The specimen comprised peripheral blood mononuclear cells (PBMCs), sampled at new diagnosis, from a patient treated with antithyroid drugs. The CDR3 spells CACSMGGLAGADEQFF. The CDR3 nucleotides are TGTGCCTGTAGTATGGGGGGACTAGCGGGAGCTGATGAGCAGTTCTTC.